Each of the 2 T cell receptor beta chains below was sequenced from the same sample in a study of a mutant IDH1 vaccine in newly diagnosed glioma. Indicated time point: week 11, during vaccination. Doses of 300 ug of mutant IDH1 20-mer peptide were given with topical imiquimod. These TCRs are of unknown antigen specificity. Using immunoSEQ multiplex PCR, the repertoire was profiled, and TCRdb retains in-frame clones only, with some absent. Here the sample spans tens of thousands of clones, about nine tenths being singletons. The sequenced sample was PBMCs, obtained from a glioma patient whose treatment included an IDH1 peptide vaccine. The receptor set was obtained from a woman aged 40 to 50 with glioma.

This sequence joins TRBV4-2 and TRBJ2-1; no clear D. The CDR3 loop spans 11 amino acids. Deletions cut 4 bases from V and 6 bases from J, with 4 bases between. The germline gives CDR1 LGHNA, CDR2 YNFKEQ. The CDR3: CASSLSNEQFF. The CDR3 bases are TGTGCCAGCAGCCTTAGCAATGAGCAGTTCTTC.

The chain is built from TRBV2 and TRBJ1-1, with D hard to call. Germline V gene sequence: CDR1 SNHLY, CDR2 FYNNEI. The V end was cut by 6 bases, the J end by 0 bases, with 17 bases between. The CDR3 length is 16 residues. CDR3 sequence: CASRQPWEAMNTEAFF. The CDR3 region has the DNA TGTGCCAGCAGACAGCCCTGGGAAGCTATGAACACTGAAGCTTTCTTT.